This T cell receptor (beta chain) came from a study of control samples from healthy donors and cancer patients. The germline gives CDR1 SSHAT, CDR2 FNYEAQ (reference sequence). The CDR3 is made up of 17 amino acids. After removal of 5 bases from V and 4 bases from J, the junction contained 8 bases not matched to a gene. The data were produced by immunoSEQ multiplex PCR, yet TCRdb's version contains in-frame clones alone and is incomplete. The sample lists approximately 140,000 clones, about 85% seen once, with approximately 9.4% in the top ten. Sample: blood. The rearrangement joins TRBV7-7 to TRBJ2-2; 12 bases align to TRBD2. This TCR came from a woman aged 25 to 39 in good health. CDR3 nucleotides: TGTGCCAGCAGCCCCGGGACTAGCGGGCTCAGCACCGGGGAGCTGTTTTTT. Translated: CASSPGTSGLSTGELFF.